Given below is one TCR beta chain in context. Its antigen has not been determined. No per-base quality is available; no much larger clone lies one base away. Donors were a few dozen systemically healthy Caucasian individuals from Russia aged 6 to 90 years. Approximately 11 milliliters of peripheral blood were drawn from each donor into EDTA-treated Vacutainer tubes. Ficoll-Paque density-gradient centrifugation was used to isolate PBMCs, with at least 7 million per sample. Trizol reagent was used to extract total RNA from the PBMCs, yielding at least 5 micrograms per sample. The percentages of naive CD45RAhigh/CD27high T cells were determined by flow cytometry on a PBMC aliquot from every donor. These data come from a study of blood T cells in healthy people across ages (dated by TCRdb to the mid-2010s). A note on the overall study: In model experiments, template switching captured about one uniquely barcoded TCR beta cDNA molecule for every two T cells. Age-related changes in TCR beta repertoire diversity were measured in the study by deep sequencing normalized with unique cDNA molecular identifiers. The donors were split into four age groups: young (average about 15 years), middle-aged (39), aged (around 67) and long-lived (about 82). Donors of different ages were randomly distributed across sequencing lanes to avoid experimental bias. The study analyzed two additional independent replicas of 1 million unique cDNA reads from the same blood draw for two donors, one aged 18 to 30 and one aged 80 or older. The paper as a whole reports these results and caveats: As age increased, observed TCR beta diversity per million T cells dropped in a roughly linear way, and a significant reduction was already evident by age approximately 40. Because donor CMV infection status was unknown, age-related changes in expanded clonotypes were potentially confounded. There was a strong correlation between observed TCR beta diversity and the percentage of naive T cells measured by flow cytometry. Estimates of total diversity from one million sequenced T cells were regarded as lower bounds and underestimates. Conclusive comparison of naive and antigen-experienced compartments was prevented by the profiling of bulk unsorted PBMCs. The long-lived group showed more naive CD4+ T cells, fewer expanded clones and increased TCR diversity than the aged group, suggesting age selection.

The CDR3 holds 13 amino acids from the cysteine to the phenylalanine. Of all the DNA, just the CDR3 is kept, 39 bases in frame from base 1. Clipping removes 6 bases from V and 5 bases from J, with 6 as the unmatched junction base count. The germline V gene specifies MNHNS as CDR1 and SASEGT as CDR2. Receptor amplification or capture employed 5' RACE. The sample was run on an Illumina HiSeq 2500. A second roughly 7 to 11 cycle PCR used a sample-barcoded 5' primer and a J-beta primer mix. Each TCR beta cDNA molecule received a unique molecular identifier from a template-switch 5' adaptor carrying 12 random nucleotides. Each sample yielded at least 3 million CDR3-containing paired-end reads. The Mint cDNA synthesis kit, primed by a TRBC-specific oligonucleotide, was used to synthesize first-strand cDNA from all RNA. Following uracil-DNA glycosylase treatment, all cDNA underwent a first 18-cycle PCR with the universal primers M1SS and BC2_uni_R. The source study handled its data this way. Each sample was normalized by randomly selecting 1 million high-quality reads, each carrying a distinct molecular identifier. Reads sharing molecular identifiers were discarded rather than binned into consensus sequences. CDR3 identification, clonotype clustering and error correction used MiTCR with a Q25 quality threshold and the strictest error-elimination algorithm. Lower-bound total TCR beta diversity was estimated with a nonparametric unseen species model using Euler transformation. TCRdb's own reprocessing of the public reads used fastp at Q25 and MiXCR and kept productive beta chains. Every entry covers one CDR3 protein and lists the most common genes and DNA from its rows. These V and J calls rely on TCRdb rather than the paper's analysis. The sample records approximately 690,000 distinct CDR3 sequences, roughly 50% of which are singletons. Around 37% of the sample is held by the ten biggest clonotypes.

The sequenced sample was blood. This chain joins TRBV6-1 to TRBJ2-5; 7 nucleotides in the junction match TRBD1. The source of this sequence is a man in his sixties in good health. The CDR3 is CASRQGSRETQYF. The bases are TGTGCCAGCAGACAGGGGTCGAGGGAGACCCAGTACTTC.